This is a list of T cell receptor beta chains from one sample in a study of blood T cell repertoires in COVID-19. Only in-frame clones appear in the TCRdb table, and some are missing; sequencing was by immunoSEQ multiplex PCR. The profile covers some 120,000 clones, with about 80% appearing a single time and about 25% taken by the ten largest. Sequenced sample: peripheral blood. The receptors come from a human donor in a cohort sampled during active COVID-19. Each CDR3 is given with its conserved first and last residue. The D gene is left open where the match is weak. Size is stated for part of the rows, as once, few or many counts, or as a class when the clone is expanded.

D gene: TRBD2
J gene: TRBJ2-2
clone size: .
V gene: TRBV27
CDR3 DNA: TGTGCCAGCAGTCACACTAGCGGGAGGTTTTTGTGGGAGCTGTTTTTT
CDR3 protein: CASSHTSGRFLWELFF

D gene: TRBD1
J gene: TRBJ1-2
clone size: .
V gene: TRBV5-4
CDR3 DNA: TGTGCCAGCAGCTCGGACAGGGTCCCTGGCTACACCTTC
CDR3 protein: CASSSDRVPGYTF

D gene: .
J gene: TRBJ1-5
clone size: .
V gene: TRBV29-1
CDR3 DNA: TGCAGCGTTAGGCAACCTGGTAGCGATCAGCCCCAGCATTTT
CDR3 protein: CSVRQPGSDQPQHF

D gene: .
J gene: TRBJ1-2
clone size: once
V gene: TRBV9
CDR3 DNA: TGTGCCAGCAGCGTAGATCCCAGGGGTTCTTATGGCTACACCTTC
CDR3 protein: CASSVDPRGSYGYTF

D gene: .
J gene: TRBJ2-5
clone size: .
V gene: TRBV27
CDR3 DNA: TGTGCCAGCAGTTTAGACAGTTTTCAAGAGACCCAGTACTTC
CDR3 protein: CASSLDSFQETQYF

D gene: .
J gene: TRBJ1-5
clone size: .
V gene: TRBV4-1
CDR3 DNA: TGCGCCAGCAGCCAACACGGCCTCGCGGGCAATCAGCCCCAGCATTTT
CDR3 protein: CASSQHGLAGNQPQHF

D gene: .
J gene: TRBJ1-1
clone size: .
V gene: TRBV9
CDR3 DNA: TGTGCCAGCAGCGTAGGTTCCTTCGGCACTGAAGCTTTCTTT
CDR3 protein: CASSVGSFGTEAFF

D gene: TRBD2
J gene: TRBJ2-1
clone size: .
V gene: TRBV4-3
CDR3 DNA: TGCGCCAGCAGCCATCGGACTAGCGGGGGGGGCTTGGATGAGCAGTTCTTC
CDR3 protein: CASSHRTSGGGLDEQFF

D gene: TRBD2
J gene: TRBJ2-1
clone size: .
V gene: TRBV6-5
CDR3 DNA: TGTGCCAGCAGTCCCGGGACTAGTTTGGGAAAGCAGTTCTTC
CDR3 protein: CASSPGTSLGKQFF

D gene: .
J gene: TRBJ1-1
clone size: .
V gene: TRBV15
CDR3 DNA: TGTGCCACCAGCGGCGGATCAACTGAAGCTTTCTTT
CDR3 protein: CATSGGSTEAFF

D gene: .
J gene: TRBJ2-1
clone size: .
V gene: TRBV4-2
CDR3 DNA: TGTGCCAGCAGCCAAGTTCTAGAGGGTGAGCAGTTCTTC
CDR3 protein: CASSQVLEGEQFF

D gene: TRBD1
J gene: TRBJ1-1
clone size: once
V gene: TRBV18
CDR3 DNA: TGTGCCAGCTCACTGGGACAGGGTGGGTCCACTGAAGCTTTCTTT
CDR3 protein: CASSLGQGGSTEAFF

D gene: .
J gene: TRBJ1-2
clone size: few
V gene: TRBV20-1
CDR3 DNA: TGCAGTGCGGACTCAGGGGCAAACACCTTC
CDR3 protein: CSADSGANTF

D gene: TRBD2
J gene: TRBJ2-1
clone size: few
V gene: TRBV9
CDR3 DNA: TGTGCCAGCAGCGCATGGGACTACGACAATGAGCAGTTCTTC
CDR3 protein: CASSAWDYDNEQFF

D gene: TRBD1
J gene: TRBJ2-1
clone size: .
V gene: TRBV5-1
CDR3 DNA: TGCGCCAGCAGCGATACAGGGGGAGTGGGTGAGCAGTTCTTC
CDR3 protein: CASSDTGGVGEQFF

D gene: TRBD2
J gene: TRBJ2-4
clone size: .
V gene: TRBV7-8
CDR3 DNA: TGTGCCAGCAGCGTCGACAGGGCTGCCCGACTAGCGGGGGGGAAAAACATTCAGTACTTC
CDR3 protein: CASSVDRAARLAGGKNIQYF

D gene: .
J gene: TRBJ1-6
clone size: .
V gene: TRBV6-6
CDR3 DNA: TGTGCCAGCAGTTACGCGCAAGGGAGTTCACCCCTCCACTTT
CDR3 protein: CASSYAQGSSPLHF

D gene: .
J gene: TRBJ2-7
clone size: .
V gene: TRBV5-1
CDR3 DNA: TGCGCCAGCAGCTCGACATTGAGCTCCTACGAGCAGTACTTC
CDR3 protein: CASSSTLSSYEQYF

D gene: .
J gene: TRBJ2-1
clone size: .
V gene: TRBV24-1
CDR3 DNA: TGTGCCACCAGTGTCGGCCTTGGGGGCGCAAGGGGAAATGAGCAGTTCTTC
CDR3 protein: CATSVGLGGARGNEQFF

D gene: .
J gene: TRBJ1-3
clone size: .
V gene: TRBV6-6
CDR3 DNA: TGTGCCAGCAGTCCACGACAGAGCTCTGGAAACACCATATATTTT
CDR3 protein: CASSPRQSSGNTIYF

D gene: .
J gene: TRBJ2-7
clone size: .
V gene: TRBV6-1
CDR3 DNA: TGTGCCAGCAGTGAAGCAGTCAGATCCTACGAGCAGTACTTC
CDR3 protein: CASSEAVRSYEQYF

D gene: .
J gene: TRBJ2-7
clone size: .
V gene: TRBV28
CDR3 DNA: TGTGCCAGCCAAACAGGGAGCTCCTACGAGCAGTACTTC
CDR3 protein: CASQTGSSYEQYF

D gene: TRBD1
J gene: TRBJ2-3
clone size: .
V gene: TRBV6-6
CDR3 DNA: TGTGCCAGCAGTGGACAGGGGGTGAGCACAGATACGCAGTATTTT
CDR3 protein: CASSGQGVSTDTQYF

D gene: TRBD2
J gene: TRBJ2-3
clone size: .
V gene: TRBV11-3
CDR3 DNA: TGTGCCAGCAGCTTGGGGGGGAGCACAGATACGCAGTATTTT
CDR3 protein: CASSLGGSTDTQYF

D gene: .
J gene: TRBJ1-6
clone size: .
V gene: TRBV30
CDR3 DNA: TGTGCCTGGAGTAATGGCGGGGGCTCACCCCTCCACTTT
CDR3 protein: CAWSNGGGSPLHF

D gene: TRBD1
J gene: TRBJ1-5
clone size: .
V gene: TRBV19
CDR3 DNA: TGTGCCAGTAGTATTAGACCGGGACAGGGGATCAATCAGCCCCAGCATTTT
CDR3 protein: CASSIRPGQGINQPQHF

D gene: TRBD1
J gene: TRBJ2-4
clone size: .
V gene: TRBV28
CDR3 DNA: TGTGCCAGCAGACCTAGGGGGCGCAAAAACATTCAGTACTTC
CDR3 protein: CASRPRGRKNIQYF

D gene: .
J gene: TRBJ1-1
clone size: .
V gene: TRBV7-2
CDR3 DNA: TGTGCCAGCAGCGGAGGCGATGAAGCTTTCTTT
CDR3 protein: CASSGGDEAFF

D gene: TRBD2
J gene: TRBJ2-1
clone size: .
V gene: TRBV5-1
CDR3 DNA: TGCGCCAGCAGCTGGAGGACTAGCGCCTCCTACAATGAGCAGTTCTTC
CDR3 protein: CASSWRTSASYNEQFF

D gene: .
J gene: TRBJ2-7
clone size: .
V gene: TRBV4-3
CDR3 DNA: TGCGCCAGCAGCCGCGGACAGCGCTCCTACGAGCAGTACTTC
CDR3 protein: CASSRGQRSYEQYF

D gene: .
J gene: TRBJ1-5
clone size: .
V gene: TRBV28
CDR3 DNA: TGTGCCAGCAGCTCACCTCGGAGGCCCCAGCATTTT
CDR3 protein: CASSSPRRPQHF

D gene: .
J gene: TRBJ2-4
clone size: .
V gene: TRBV7-2
CDR3 DNA: TGTGCCAGCAGCTTAGATGCCTCTTTAGTGGCCAAAAACATTCAGTACTTC
CDR3 protein: CASSLDASLVAKNIQYF

D gene: .
J gene: TRBJ2-4
clone size: .
V gene: TRBV5-4
CDR3 DNA: TGTGCCAGCAGCCGGTTACAGGAGGGGATTCAGTACTTC
CDR3 protein: CASSRLQEGIQYF

D gene: TRBD1
J gene: TRBJ1-1
clone size: .
V gene: TRBV27
CDR3 DNA: TGTGCCAGCTACCGGGACAGGGGGCGCCCTGAAGCTTTCTTT
CDR3 protein: CASYRDRGRPEAFF

D gene: TRBD1
J gene: TRBJ1-1
clone size: .
V gene: TRBV19
CDR3 DNA: TGTGCCATACGACAGGGGCGGAACACTGAAGCTTTCTTT
CDR3 protein: CAIRQGRNTEAFF

D gene: .
J gene: TRBJ2-7
clone size: .
V gene: TRBV7-2
CDR3 DNA: TGTGCCAGCAGCTTAGTAGGAACGGGCTCCTACGAGCAGTACTTC
CDR3 protein: CASSLVGTGSYEQYF

D gene: .
J gene: TRBJ2-7
clone size: .
V gene: TRBV6-5
CDR3 DNA: TGTGCCAGCAGTTACGGGCAGGGATTCTACGAGCAGTACTTC
CDR3 protein: CASSYGQGFYEQYF

D gene: .
J gene: TRBJ2-3
clone size: .
V gene: TRBV6-8
CDR3 DNA: TGTGCCAGCAGGCGCCCGGGAGATACGCAGTATTTT
CDR3 protein: CASRRPGDTQYF

D gene: TRBD1
J gene: TRBJ1-1
clone size: .
V gene: TRBV19
CDR3 DNA: TGTGCCAGTAGCCCCCTACAGGGGGCGGGCACTGAAGCTTTCTTT
CDR3 protein: CASSPLQGAGTEAFF

D gene: TRBD1
J gene: TRBJ2-2
clone size: .
V gene: TRBV18
CDR3 DNA: TGTGCCAGCTCGCCACAGGGACAGGGGACCGCCGGGGAGCTGTTTTTT
CDR3 protein: CASSPQGQGTAGELFF

D gene: TRBD2
J gene: TRBJ2-5
clone size: .
V gene: TRBV7-2
CDR3 DNA: TGTGCCAGCAGCCCTGGGACTAGCGCATTTCAAGAGACCCAGTACTTC
CDR3 protein: CASSPGTSAFQETQYF

D gene: .
J gene: TRBJ2-7
clone size: .
V gene: TRBV28
CDR3 DNA: TGTGCCAGCAGTTCCAGGGGGGCCCAGGGGTCCTACGAGCAGTACTTC
CDR3 protein: CASSSRGAQGSYEQYF

D gene: .
J gene: TRBJ2-1
clone size: .
V gene: TRBV18
CDR3 DNA: TGTGCCAGCTCACCCCTAGCGAGAGAATACAATGAGCAGTTCTTC
CDR3 protein: CASSPLAREYNEQFF

D gene: TRBD2
J gene: TRBJ2-7
clone size: .
V gene: TRBV19
CDR3 DNA: TGTGCCAGTAGTATAGTTGCGGGAGAAGGTTACGAGCAGTACTTC
CDR3 protein: CASSIVAGEGYEQYF

D gene: TRBD1
J gene: TRBJ1-2
clone size: .
V gene: TRBV18
CDR3 DNA: TGTGCCAGCTCGCCTCAGGGGGCCCCGAACTATGGCTACACCTTC
CDR3 protein: CASSPQGAPNYGYTF

D gene: .
J gene: TRBJ1-4
clone size: .
V gene: TRBV5-4
CDR3 DNA: TGTGCCTTTAGGGGCAGTCCTAATGAAAAACTGTTTTTT
CDR3 protein: CAFRGSPNEKLFF

D gene: .
J gene: TRBJ2-1
clone size: .
V gene: TRBV27
CDR3 DNA: TGTGCCAGCAGTTTATCTATCCTAGCGAACAATGAGCAGTTCTTC
CDR3 protein: CASSLSILANNEQFF

D gene: TRBD1
J gene: TRBJ2-3
clone size: few
V gene: TRBV18
CDR3 DNA: TGTGCCAGCTCAACCCGGGACAGGGACACAGATACGCAGTATTTT
CDR3 protein: CASSTRDRDTDTQYF

D gene: .
J gene: TRBJ1-2
clone size: .
V gene: TRBV5-1
CDR3 DNA: TGCGCCAGCAGCGCCGCCGGGCCCAAAGAGGGTGGCTACACCTTC
CDR3 protein: CASSAAGPKEGGYTF

D gene: .
J gene: TRBJ2-1
clone size: .
V gene: TRBV7-5
CDR3 DNA: TGTGCCAGAAGCTTAGGATCCCACAGCTACAATGAGCAGTTCTTC
CDR3 protein: CARSLGSHSYNEQFF

D gene: TRBD1
J gene: TRBJ2-5
clone size: .
V gene: TRBV19
CDR3 DNA: TGTGCCAGTAGCCCAGGACAGGGCCAAGAGACCCAGTACTTC
CDR3 protein: CASSPGQGQETQYF

D gene: .
J gene: TRBJ2-7
clone size: .
V gene: TRBV6-6
CDR3 DNA: TGTGCCAGCAGTCCACGGGGGAACCACGAGCAGTACTTC
CDR3 protein: CASSPRGNHEQYF

D gene: TRBD1
J gene: TRBJ2-3
clone size: .
V gene: TRBV7-9
CDR3 DNA: TGTGCCAGCAGCAAGGGGGCTTCTAGGGATGGCACAGATACGCAGTATTTT
CDR3 protein: CASSKGASRDGTDTQYF